The clone carrying this T cell receptor (beta chain) appeared a few times. The antigen is not known. The data originate from a study of T-cell reconstitution after alpha-beta-depleted transplantation in children. Broader study findings: Several hundred graft clones that had expanded were reportedly the source of alpha-beta T cells about two months after transplant.

This CDR3 region has 17 residues. V dropped 4 bases and J dropped 0; count of bases not matched to a gene: 9. The germline CDR1 and CDR2 sequences are DFQATT and SNEGSKA (reference sequence). As it was prepared, the TCRbeta library received unique molecular identifiers. TCRdb reanalysed the PCR reads using MiXCR and keeps one entry per CDR3 protein. The sample shows 200,000 to 250,000 distinct CDR3 sequences, roughly a tenth of them seen only once. The sequences come from PBMCs, collected before TCRalphabeta/CD19-depleted stem cell transplant. The TCR sequence derives from a child under two years old with acute myeloid leukemia, due to receive a stem cell transplant. The J gene is TRBJ1-6, the V gene TRBV20-1, with TRBD1 matching 7 bases. CDR3 sequence (DNA): TGCAGTGCTACGTGGACAGGTTCGAGCTCCTATAATTCACCCCTCCACTTT. It translates to CSATWTGSSSYNSPLHF.